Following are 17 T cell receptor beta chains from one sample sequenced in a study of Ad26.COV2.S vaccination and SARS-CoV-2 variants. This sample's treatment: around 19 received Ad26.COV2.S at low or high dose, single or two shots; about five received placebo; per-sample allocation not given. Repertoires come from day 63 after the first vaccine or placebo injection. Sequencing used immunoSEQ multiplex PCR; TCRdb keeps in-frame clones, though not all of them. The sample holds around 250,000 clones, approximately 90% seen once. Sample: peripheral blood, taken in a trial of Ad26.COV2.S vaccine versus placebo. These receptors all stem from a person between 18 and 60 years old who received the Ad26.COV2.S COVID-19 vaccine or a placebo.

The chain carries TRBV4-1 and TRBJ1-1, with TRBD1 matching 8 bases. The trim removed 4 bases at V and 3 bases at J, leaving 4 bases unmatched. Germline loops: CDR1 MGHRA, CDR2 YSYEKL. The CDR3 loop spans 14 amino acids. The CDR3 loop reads CASSRRQGHTEAFF. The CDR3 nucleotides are TGCGCCAGCAGCCGCCGACAGGGGCACACTGAAGCTTTCTTT.

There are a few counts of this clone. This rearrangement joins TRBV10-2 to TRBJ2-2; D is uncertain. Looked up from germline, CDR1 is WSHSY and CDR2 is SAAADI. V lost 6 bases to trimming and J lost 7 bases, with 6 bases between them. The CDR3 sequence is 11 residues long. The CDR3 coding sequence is TGCGCCAGCAGACGGAGCGGGGAGCTGTTTTTT. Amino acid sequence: CASRRSGELFF.

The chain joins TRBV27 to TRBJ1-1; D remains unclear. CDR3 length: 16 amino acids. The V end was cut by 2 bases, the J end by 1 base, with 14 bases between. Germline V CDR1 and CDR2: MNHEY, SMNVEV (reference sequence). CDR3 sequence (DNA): TGTGCCAGCAGTTTAAGACCGCCAAATGGGAACACTGAAGCTTTCTTT. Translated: CASSLRPPNGNTEAFF.

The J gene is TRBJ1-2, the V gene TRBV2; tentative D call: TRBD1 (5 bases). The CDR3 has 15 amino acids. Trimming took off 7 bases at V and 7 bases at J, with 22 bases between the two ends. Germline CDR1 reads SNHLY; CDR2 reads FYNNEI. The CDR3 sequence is CASIPPGNRWGGYTF. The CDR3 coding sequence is TGTGCCAGCATTCCCCCTGGCAACAGGTGGGGTGGCTACACCTTC.

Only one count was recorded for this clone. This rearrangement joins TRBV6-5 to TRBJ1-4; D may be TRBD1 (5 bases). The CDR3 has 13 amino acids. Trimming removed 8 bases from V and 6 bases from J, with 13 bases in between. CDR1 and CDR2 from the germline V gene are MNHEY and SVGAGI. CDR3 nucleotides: TGTGCCAGCTCGTGGGACCCTTATGAAAAACTGTTTTTT. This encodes CASSWDPYEKLFF.

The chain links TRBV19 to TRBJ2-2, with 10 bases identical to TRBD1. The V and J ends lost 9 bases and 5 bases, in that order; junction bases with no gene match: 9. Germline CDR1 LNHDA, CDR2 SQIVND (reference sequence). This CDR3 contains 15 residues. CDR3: CASLETGGATGELFF. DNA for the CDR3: TGTGCCAGCTTGGAGACAGGGGGCGCGACCGGGGAGCTGTTTTTT.

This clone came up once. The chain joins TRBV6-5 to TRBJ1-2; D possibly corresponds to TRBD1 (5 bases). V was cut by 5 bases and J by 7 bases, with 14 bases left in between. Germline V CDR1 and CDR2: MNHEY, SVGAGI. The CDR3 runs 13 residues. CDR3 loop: CASSHRDGFGYTF. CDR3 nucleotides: TGTGCCAGCAGTCACCGGGACGGTTTTGGCTACACCTTC.

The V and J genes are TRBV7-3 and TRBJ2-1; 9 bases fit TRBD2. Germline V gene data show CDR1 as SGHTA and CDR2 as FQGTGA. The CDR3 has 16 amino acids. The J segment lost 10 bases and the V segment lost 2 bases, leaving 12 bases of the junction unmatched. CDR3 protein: CASSLFRTSAHGEQFF. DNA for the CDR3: TGTGCCAGCAGCTTATTCCGGACTAGCGCCCACGGCGAGCAGTTCTTC.

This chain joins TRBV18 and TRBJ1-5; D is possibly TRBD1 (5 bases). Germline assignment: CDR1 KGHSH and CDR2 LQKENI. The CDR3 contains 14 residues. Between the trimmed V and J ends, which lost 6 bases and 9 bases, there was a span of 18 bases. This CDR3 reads CASSLQELLRPQHF. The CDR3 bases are TGTGCCAGCTCTCTACAGGAGTTACTTAGGCCCCAGCATTTT.

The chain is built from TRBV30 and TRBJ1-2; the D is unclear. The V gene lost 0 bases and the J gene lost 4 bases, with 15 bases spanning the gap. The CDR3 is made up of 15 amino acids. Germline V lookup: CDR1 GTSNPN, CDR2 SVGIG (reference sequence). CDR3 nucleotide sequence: TGTGCCTGGAGTGTTCCGGGGTTGGGGAGCTATGGCTACACCTTC. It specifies CAWSVPGLGSYGYTF.

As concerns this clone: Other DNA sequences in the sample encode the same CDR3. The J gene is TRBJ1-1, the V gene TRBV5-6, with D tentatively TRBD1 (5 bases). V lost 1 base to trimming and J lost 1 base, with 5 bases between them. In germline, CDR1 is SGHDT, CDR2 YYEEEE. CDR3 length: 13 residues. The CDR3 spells CASSLQGNTEAFF. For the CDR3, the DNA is TGTGCCAGCAGCTTGCAGGGGAACACTGAAGCTTTCTTT. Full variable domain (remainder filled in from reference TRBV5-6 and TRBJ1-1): DAGVTQSPTHLIKTRGQQVTLRCSPKSGHDTVSWYQQALGQGPQFIFQYYEEEERQRGNFPDRFSGHQFPNYSSELNVNALLLGDSALYLCASSLQGNTEAFFGQGTRLTVV.

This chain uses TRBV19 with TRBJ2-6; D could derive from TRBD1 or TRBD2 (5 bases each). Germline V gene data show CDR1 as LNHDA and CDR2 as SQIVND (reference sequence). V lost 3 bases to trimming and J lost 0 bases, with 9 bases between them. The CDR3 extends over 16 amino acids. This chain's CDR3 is CASSIRGPSGANVLTF. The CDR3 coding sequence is TGTGCCAGTAGTATCCGGGGACCCTCTGGGGCCAACGTCCTGACTTTC.

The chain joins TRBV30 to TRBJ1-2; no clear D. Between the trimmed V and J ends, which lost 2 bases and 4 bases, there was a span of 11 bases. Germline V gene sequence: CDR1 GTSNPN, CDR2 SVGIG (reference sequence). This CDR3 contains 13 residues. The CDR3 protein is CAWSREPGYGYTF. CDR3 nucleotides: TGTGCCTGGAGTAGGGAACCCGGCTATGGCTACACCTTC.

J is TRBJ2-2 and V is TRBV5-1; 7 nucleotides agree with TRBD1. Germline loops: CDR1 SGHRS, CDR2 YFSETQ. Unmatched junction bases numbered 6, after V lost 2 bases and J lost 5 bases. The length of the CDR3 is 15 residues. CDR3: CASSFTGETTGELFF. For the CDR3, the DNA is TGCGCCAGCAGCTTCACAGGGGAGACGACCGGGGAGCTGTTTTTT.

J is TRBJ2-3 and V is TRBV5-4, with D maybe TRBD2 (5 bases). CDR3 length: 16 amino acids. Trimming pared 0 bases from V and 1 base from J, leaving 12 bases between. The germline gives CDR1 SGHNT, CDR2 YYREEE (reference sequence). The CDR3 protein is CASSLEGGRGTDTQYF. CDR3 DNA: TGTGCCAGCAGCTTGGAAGGAGGTCGGGGCACAGATACGCAGTATTTT.

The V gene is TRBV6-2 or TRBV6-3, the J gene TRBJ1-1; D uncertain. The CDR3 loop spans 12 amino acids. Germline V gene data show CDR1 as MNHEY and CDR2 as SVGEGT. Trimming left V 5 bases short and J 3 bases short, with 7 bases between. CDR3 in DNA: TGTGCCAGCAGTCTGGTGCACACTGAAGCTTTCTTT. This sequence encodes CASSLVHTEAFF.

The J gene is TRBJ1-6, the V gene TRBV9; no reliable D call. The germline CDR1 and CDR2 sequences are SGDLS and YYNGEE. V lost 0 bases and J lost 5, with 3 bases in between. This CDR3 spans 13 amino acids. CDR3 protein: CASSVVDNSPLHF. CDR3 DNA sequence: TGTGCCAGCAGCGTAGTGGATAATTCACCCCTCCACTTT.